Below, 27 T cell receptor beta chains from the same sample are listed, as sequenced in a study of blood T cell repertoires in COVID-19. TCRdb's table, derived via immunoSEQ multiplex PCR, lists solely in-frame clones and lacks some. Here the sample spans approximately 260,000 clones, approximately 89% being singletons. The sequenced material came from PBMCs or T cells enriched from blood (not recorded which). Source of these receptors: a woman aged 55-75 years who had recovered from COVID-19.

This clone was seen a single time. The chain has TRBV3-1 (or the pseudogene TRBV3-2) and TRBJ2-1, with 9 bases that match TRBD2. CDR3 length: 16 residues. Trimming cost V 0 bases and J 6 bases; bases outside gene matches: 6. Germline V gene sequence: CDR1 LGHDT, CDR2 YNNKEL (reference sequence). In nucleotides, the CDR3 is TGTGCCAGCAGCCAAGAACGGCTAGCGGGGTTCAATGAGCAGTTCTTC. This gives the protein CASSQERLAGFNEQFF.

CDR3 DNA: TGTGCCAGCAGCCAATGGGCGGGGTCGGGCTACACCTTC. Translated: CASSQWAGSGYTF. The chain recombines TRBV14 with TRBJ1-2; D gene unclear. V lost 2 bases, J lost 8 bases, and 12 bases lay in between. The CDR3 consists of 13 residues. In germline, CDR1 is SGHDN, CDR2 FVKESK.

This chain joins TRBV27 and TRBJ2-2; unclear D gene. Deletions cut 7 bases from V and 5 bases from J, with 11 bases between. This CDR3 contains 13 residues. In germline, CDR1 is MNHEY, CDR2 SMNVEV (reference sequence). The CDR3 loop is CASIYELTGELFF. In DNA, the CDR3 is TGTGCCAGCATCTACGAGTTAACCGGGGAGCTGTTTTTT.

The count of this clone is one. The rearrangement links TRBV6-5 to TRBJ1-6; D is possibly TRBD1 (5 bases). The CDR3 extends over 16 amino acids. The V gene's germline CDR1 is MNHEY and CDR2 SVGAGI. Between the trimmed V and J ends, which lost 4 bases and 7 bases, there was a span of 17 bases. The CDR3 here is CASSSIRGRRNSPLHF. CDR3 DNA sequence: TGTGCCAGCAGTTCCATTCGGGGGAGGAGGAATTCACCCCTCCACTTT.

This rearrangement joins TRBV24-1 to TRBJ2-1; 7 bases are a match to TRBD1. The CDR3 length is 16 residues. CDR1 is KGHDR and CDR2 is SFDVKD in the germline V gene. V lost 1 base, J lost 4 bases, and 6 bases stayed unmatched. The DNA for the CDR3 is TGTGCCACCAGTGATTTTAAGGGGGCGAAGTACAATGAGCAGTTCTTC. This sequence encodes CATSDFKGAKYNEQFF.

This chain links TRBV12-3 or TRBV12-4 with TRBJ1-2; D unresolved. CDR3 length: 13 amino acids. Trimming took 2 bases from V and 2 from J, leaving 6 bases between them. The CDR3 nucleotides are TGTGCCAGCAGTTTATCAGAAAACTATGGCTACACCTTC. It yields the protein CASSLSENYGYTF.

The CDR3 protein is CASSYPGQGGAFF. The CDR3 region has the DNA TGTGCCAGCAGTTACCCGGGACAGGGAGGAGCTTTCTTT. The chain is built from TRBV6-5 and TRBJ1-1; 9 bases map to TRBD1. The CDR3 consists of 13 residues. CDR1 and CDR2 from the germline V gene are MNHEY and SVGAGI. V trimming: 2 bases; J trimming: 10 bases; junction bases outside the gene matches: 5.

A remark on this clone: The junction and the germline gene differ at one end; a read error may be behind it. This chain joins TRBV11-2 and TRBJ1-1, with D hard to call. CDR1 is SGHAT, CDR2 FQNNGV, per germline. The CDR3 runs 11 residues. CDR3 in DNA: TGTGCCAGCACCGGGGAGTTGGGAGGCGACTTT. Amino acid sequence: CASTGELGGDF.

V is TRBV4-1 and J is TRBJ1-6; TRBD1 matches 7 bases. There are 17 residues in the CDR3. The germline V gene has CDR1 MGHRA and CDR2 YSYEKL. V was clipped by 3 bases and J by 3 bases; unmatched bases: 8. The CDR3 bases are TGCGCCAGCAGCCACCCGGCGACAGGGAGCTATAATTCACCCCTCCACTTT. Protein product: CASSHPATGSYNSPLHF.

The chain couples TRBV2 to TRBJ2-5, with 9 bases identical to TRBD1. This CDR3 has 15 amino acids. The V and J ends lost 2 bases and 3 bases, in that order; junction bases with no gene match: 4. Germline CDR1 is SNHLY and CDR2 is FYNNEI. The CDR3 sequence is CASSEQRTGEETQYF. The CDR3 region has the DNA TGTGCCAGCAGTGAACAGAGGACAGGGGAAGAGACCCAGTACTTC. Based on the CDR3 plus reference TRBV2 and TRBJ2-5, the full variable domain is EPEVTQTPSHQVTQMGQEVILRCVPISNHLYFYWYRQILGQKVEFLVSFYNNEISEKSEIFDDQFSVERPDGSNFTLKIRSTKLEDSAMYFCASSEQRTGEETQYFGPGTRLLVL.

The J gene is TRBJ2-6, the V gene TRBV28; a possible D gene is TRBD2 (6 bases). Germline lookup yields CDR1 MDHEN and CDR2 SYDVKM. This CDR3 region has 15 residues. With 8 bases removed from V and 2 bases from J, the gap between germline ends came to 13 bases. The CDR3 DNA reads TGTGCCAGCTCCCGGGGGAGAGCTGGGGCCAACGTCCTGACTTTC. Translation gives CASSRGRAGANVLTF.

The chain uses TRBV6-5 and TRBJ1-2; D is possibly TRBD1 (5 bases). The germline V gene has CDR1 MNHEY and CDR2 SVGAGI. The CDR3 extends over 13 amino acids. V lost 5 bases and J lost 7, with 14 bases in between. The CDR3 is CASSPSGLSGYTF. CDR3 DNA sequence: TGTGCCAGCAGTCCTTCAGGGTTAAGTGGCTACACCTTC.

This clone appeared once. This chain joins TRBV3-1 (or the pseudogene TRBV3-2) and TRBJ1-1; perhaps TRBD1 as D (5 bases). CDR1 and CDR2 (germline): LGHDT, YNNKEL (reference sequence). Trimming shortened V by 1 base and J by 2 bases, and 11 bases separated the two germline ends. CDR3 length: 15 amino acids. The CDR3 sequence: CASSQVGGVNTEAFF. CDR3 coding DNA: TGTGCCAGCAGCCAAGTCGGGGGGGTAAACACTGAAGCTTTCTTT.

The chain carries TRBV7-8 and TRBJ2-7; tentative D call: TRBD2 (6 bases). The V end lost 3 bases, the J end lost 2 bases, and 14 bases lay between the germline ends. CDR1 and CDR2 from the germline V gene are SGHVS and FQNEAQ. CDR3 length: 15 residues. CDR3 sequence: CASSLGRGVPYEQYF. CDR3 DNA: TGTGCCAGCAGCTTGGGTCGCGGGGTCCCCTACGAGCAGTACTTC.

The chain links TRBV2 to TRBJ1-6; a weak D match, TRBD1 (5 bases). The V and J ends lost 6 bases and 6 bases respectively, with 18 bases between them. CDR3 size: 16 residues. The V gene's germline CDR1 is SNHLY and CDR2 FYNNEI. CDR3 bases: TGTGCCAGCAGACCGGGACTGGGAATGTCTAATTCACCCCTCCACTTT. This codes for CASRPGLGMSNSPLHF.

The chain couples TRBV14 to TRBJ1-2, with 7 bases aligning to TRBD1. V lost 0 bases to trimming and J lost 4 bases; unmatched junction nucleotides: 5. Germline CDR1 reads SGHDN; CDR2 reads FVKESK. This CDR3 is 15 amino acids long. The CDR3 DNA is TGTGCCAGCAGCCAAGATCGCAGGGGGTTCTATGGCTACACCTTC. Encoded protein: CASSQDRRGFYGYTF.

This clone was observed a handful of times. V is TRBV28 and J is TRBJ2-2; 14 positions match TRBD2. V lost 7 bases and J lost 7; bases outside the gene matches: 14. This CDR3 is 18 amino acids long. Germline V gene lookup returns CDR1 MDHEN and CDR2 SYDVKM. The CDR3 spells CASTPSTSGRGTGGELFF. The DNA of the CDR3 is TGTGCCAGCACCCCGTCGACTAGCGGGAGGGGAACAGGCGGGGAGCTGTTTTTT.

The chain employs TRBV5-6 and TRBJ2-5, with D maybe TRBD2 (6 bases). The CDR3 runs to 15 residues. Trimming removed 0 bases from V and 4 bases from J, with 13 bases in between. Germline assignment: CDR1 SGHDT and CDR2 YYEEEE. The CDR3 DNA follows: TGTGCCAGCAGCTTGGGGCCCCCCGGGGGAGAGACCCAGTACTTC. This gives the protein CASSLGPPGGETQYF.

This chain joins TRBV30 and TRBJ1-2; 7 bases agree with TRBD1. CDR1 GTSNPN and CDR2 SVGIG come from the germline V gene (reference sequence). This CDR3 spans 14 amino acids. Losses at the gene ends were 2 bases for V and 5 bases for J; bases not matched to a gene: 8. The CDR3 sequence is CAWSSRGRGYGYTF. The CDR3, as DNA: TGTGCCTGGAGTAGTAGGGGGCGCGGGTATGGCTACACCTTC.

V usage is TRBV6-6 and J usage is TRBJ2-1; weak D call: TRBD2 (6 bases). Germline V gene sequence: CDR1 MNHNY, CDR2 SVGAGI (reference sequence). Trimming took off 5 bases at V and 0 bases at J, with 20 bases between the two ends. This CDR3 is built from 18 residues. CDR3 nucleotide sequence: TGTGCCAGCAGTCGCCAATATCGCGGGATGAGCTCCTACAATGAGCAGTTCTTC. Residues: CASSRQYRGMSSYNEQFF.

This clone was counted a few times. V usage is TRBV7-9 and J usage is TRBJ1-2; TRBD1 aligns across 10 bases. Germline CDR1 SEHNR, CDR2 FQNEAQ (reference sequence). The CDR3 has 15 residues. The V segment lost 5 bases and the J segment 3 bases; nucleotides outside the gene matches: 6. This CDR3 is CASSARTGGDYGYTF. Here the CDR3 DNA reads TGTGCCAGCAGCGCCCGGACAGGGGGTGACTATGGCTACACCTTC. Combining the CDR3 with reference TRBV7-9 and TRBJ1-2 gives the whole variable domain DTGVSQNPRHKITKRGQNVTFRCDPISEHNRLYWYRQTLGQGPEFLTYFQNEAQLEKSRLLSDRFSAERPKGSFSTLEIQRTEQGDSAMYLCASSARTGGDYGYTFGSGTRLTVV.

The chain carries TRBV24-1 and TRBJ1-2; TRBD1 aligns across 10 bases. This CDR3 is built from 16 residues. V lost 5 bases, J lost 1 base, and 6 bases stayed unmatched. The germline V gene has CDR1 KGHDR and CDR2 SFDVKD. The CDR3 DNA reads TGTGCCACCAGTGGGGACAGGGGCGGACTTAACTATGGCTACACCTTC. It specifies CATSGDRGGLNYGYTF.

With regard to this clone: Germline and junction disagree at one end, which may indicate a read error. The J gene is TRBJ1-2, the V gene TRBV7-7; D possibly corresponds to TRBD1 (5 bases). Germline V gene data show CDR1 as SSHAT and CDR2 as FNYEAQ (reference sequence). This CDR3 has 15 amino acids. The DNA of the CDR3 is TGTGCTAGCAGCCCGCTCGTGACAGAGCCGTATGGCTACACCTTC. Protein: CASSPLVTEPYGYTF.

This clone was seen a handful of times. One junction end does not reproduce the germline sequence, and a read error may be involved. The V gene is TRBV7-7, the J gene TRBJ2-5; TRBD2 matches at 10 bases. The CDR3 is made up of 17 amino acids. Germline-derived CDR1 and CDR2 are SSHAT and FNYEAQ (reference sequence). The DNA for the CDR3 is TGTGCTAGCAGCTCGGGGACGACTAGCGGGTGGGAGGAGACCCAGTACTTC. It specifies CASSSGTTSGWEETQYF.

V and J are TRBV5-4 and TRBJ2-7; D gene ambiguous. The V end was cut by 2 bases, the J end by 5 bases, with 5 bases between. The CDR3 is made up of 11 amino acids. The germline gives CDR1 SGHNT, CDR2 YYREEE (reference sequence). CDR3: CASSFLDEQYF. In nucleotides, the CDR3 is TGTGCCAGCAGCTTCCTCGACGAGCAGTACTTC.

V and J are TRBV10-3 and TRBJ1-1; no definite D call. This CDR3 has 14 amino acids. Trimming took off 3 bases at V and 3 bases at J, with 11 bases between the two ends. Germline CDR1 is ENHRY and CDR2 is SYGVKD. CDR3 in amino acids: CAISDLNRDTEAFF. CDR3 bases: TGTGCCATCAGTGATTTGAACCGGGACACTGAAGCTTTCTTT.

V is TRBV10-3 and J is TRBJ1-1; D is ambiguous. Trimming cost V 5 bases and J 7 bases, with 14 bases left between them. The CDR3 loop spans 13 amino acids. Germline lookup yields CDR1 ENHRY and CDR2 SYGVKD. The CDR3 DNA reads as TGTGCCATCAGTCGAAACGATCAGGTTGAAGCTTTCTTT. Translated, it gives CAISRNDQVEAFF.